The subject of this entry is one T cell receptor (beta chain). CDR1 is SGHDT and CDR2 is YYEEEE in the germline V gene. The CDR3 is 15 amino acids. Deletions cut 4 bases from V and 4 bases from J, with 17 bases between. This record belongs to a study of blood T cell repertoires in COVID-19. Clinical history reported by participants formed the basis on which cohorts were assigned. Before being deemed recovered, Cohort 3 donors had two negative PCRs, clearance, or symptom resolution. Original analysis: From reference gene primer amplification, estimates of nucleated cell counts were derived. Profiled with immunoSEQ multiplex PCR; TCRdb holds only in-frame clones, not every one. V and J calls and clone size are those listed in that table; D and trimming were worked out from the DNA. The top ten clones hold roughly 13% of a sample with roughly 160,000 clones, around 80% of them seen once.

The sample taken for sequencing was PBMCs or T cells enriched from blood (not recorded which). The rearrangement uses TRBV5-6 and TRBJ1-1; TRBD1 is a possible D gene (5 bases). The sequence came from a woman aged 60-75 years who had recovered from COVID-19. CDR3 in DNA: TGTGCCAGCAGCCCTTGGGGCAGCCTGTTCACTGAAGCTTTCTTT. It encodes CASSPWGSLFTEAFF.